In its sample, the clone carrying this TCR beta chain was seen a few times. Its cognate antigen is unknown. From the reads, TCRdb called clonotypes with MiXCR, one entry per CDR3 protein. The table lists about 830,000 distinct CDR3 sequences, approximately 32% of them singletons. This entry is derived from a study of T cell repertoires in cytomegalovirus infection. Study at large: HLA-C-restricted CMV epitopes, recently identified, and well-studied HLA-B-restricted ones were used by the study. Based on public TCR beta signatures, there were indications of CMV infection and of a matching HLA type. Broader study findings: Based on cumulative public TCR beta family frequency, carriers of CMV plus the relevant HLA were identified. Clonotype analysis showed dominance of the ex vivo response by HLA-C-restricted CMV-specific TCR beta clonotypes.

Germline V lookup: CDR1 SGHVS, CDR2 FNYEAQ. This CDR3 has 14 residues. The germline V and J ends were trimmed by 5 bases and 6 bases, with 16 bases remaining between them. The clonotype comes from a human donor in good health (CMV status not recorded). Some clones in this sample may be carry-over from other donors' samples. The rearrangement uses TRBV7-6 and TRBJ1-2, with unresolved D. The sequences come from cultured CD8+ T cells from PBMCs, collected from culture after CMV antigen stimulation. DNA for the CDR3: TGTGCCAGCAGCCCCGGCGCGGGTTGGGATGGCTACACCTTC. Amino acid sequence: CASSPGAGWDGYTF.